The sequence of this T cell receptor beta chain was determined in a study of molecular identifiers for immune sequencing clone quantification. Across the study: In replicates, RNA from approximately 20,000 or 100,000 naive CD8 cells was divided five ways and four parts were sequenced.

Counting both end residues, the CDR3 totals 12 amino acids. Germline V CDR1 and CDR2: SEHNR, FQNEAQ (reference sequence). TCRdb re-derived calls from the PCR reads in MiXCR, one entry per CDR3 protein. This table has roughly 90,000 distinct CDR3 sequences, around 20% appearing once. This clonotype has just one count. It is likely a read error, because the conserved phenylalanine at the end of the CDR3 is missing. Because the CDR3's place on the DNA is in doubt, the DNA is left out and the CDR3 is given as listed by TCRdb. The receptor's source is a human donor in good health. Some libraries in this study had Jurkat cell RNA spiked in. The rearrangement uses TRBV7-9 and TRBJ2-5. Sequencing input: naive CD8+ T cells from blood, with Jurkat cell RNA spiked in. Subset noted: FACS-sorted CD8+CD4-CCR7+CD45RA+ naive T cells. This CDR3 is CASSLGRETRYL.